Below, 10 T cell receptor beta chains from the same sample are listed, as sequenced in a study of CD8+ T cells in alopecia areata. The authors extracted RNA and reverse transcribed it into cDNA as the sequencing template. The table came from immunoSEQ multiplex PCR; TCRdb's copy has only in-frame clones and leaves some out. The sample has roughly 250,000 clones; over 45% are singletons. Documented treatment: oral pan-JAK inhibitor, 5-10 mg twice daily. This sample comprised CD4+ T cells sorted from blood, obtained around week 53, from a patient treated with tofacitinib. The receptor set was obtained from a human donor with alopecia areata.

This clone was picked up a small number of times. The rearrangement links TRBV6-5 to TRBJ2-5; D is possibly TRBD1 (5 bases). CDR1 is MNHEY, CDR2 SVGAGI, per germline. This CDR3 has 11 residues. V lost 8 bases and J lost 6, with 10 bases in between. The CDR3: CASSKGKTQYF. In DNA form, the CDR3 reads TGTGCCAGCTCTAAGGGGAAGACCCAGTACTTC.

The CDR3 sequence: CASSLATGVETQYF. In DNA form, the CDR3 reads TGCGCCAGCAGCTTGGCCACAGGGGTAGAGACCCAGTACTTC. The chain links TRBV5-1 to TRBJ2-5; 7 bases align to TRBD1. V lost 0 bases, J lost 4 bases, and 3 bases stayed unmatched. The CDR3 contains 14 residues. Germline-derived CDR1 and CDR2 are SGHRS and YFSETQ.

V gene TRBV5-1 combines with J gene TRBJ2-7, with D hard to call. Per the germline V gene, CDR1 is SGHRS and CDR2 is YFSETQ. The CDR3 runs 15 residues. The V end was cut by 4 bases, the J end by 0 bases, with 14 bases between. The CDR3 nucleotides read TGCGCCAGCAGCCTTCACGGACGGAACTCCTACGAGCAGTACTTC. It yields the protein CASSLHGRNSYEQYF.

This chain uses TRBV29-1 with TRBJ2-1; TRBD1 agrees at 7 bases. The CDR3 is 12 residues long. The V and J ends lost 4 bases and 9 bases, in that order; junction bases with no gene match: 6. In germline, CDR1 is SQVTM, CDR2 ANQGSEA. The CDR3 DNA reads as TGCAGCGTTGTCAAGCCAGGGGGTGAGCAGTTCTTC. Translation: CSVVKPGGEQFF.

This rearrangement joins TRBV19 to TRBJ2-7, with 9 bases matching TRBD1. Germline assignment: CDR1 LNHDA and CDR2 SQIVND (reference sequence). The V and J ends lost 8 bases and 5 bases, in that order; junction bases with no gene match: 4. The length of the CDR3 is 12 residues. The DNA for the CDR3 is TGTGCCAGTGGGGACAGGGACCACGAGCAGTACTTC. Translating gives CASGDRDHEQYF.

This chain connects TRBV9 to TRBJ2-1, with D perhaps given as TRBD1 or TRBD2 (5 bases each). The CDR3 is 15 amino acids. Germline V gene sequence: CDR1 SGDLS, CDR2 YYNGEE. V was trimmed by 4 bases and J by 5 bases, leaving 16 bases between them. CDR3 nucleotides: TGTGCCAGCAGCCCTCCCGGGACGCTCAACAATGAGCAGTTCTTC. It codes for CASSPPGTLNNEQFF.

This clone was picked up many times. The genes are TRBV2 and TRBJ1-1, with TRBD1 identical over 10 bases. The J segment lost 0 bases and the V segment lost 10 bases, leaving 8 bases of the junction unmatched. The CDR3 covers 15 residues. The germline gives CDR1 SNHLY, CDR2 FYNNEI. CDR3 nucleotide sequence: TGTGCCACCCGGGACAGGGGATTTATGAACACTGAAGCTTTCTTT. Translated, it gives CATRDRGFMNTEAFF. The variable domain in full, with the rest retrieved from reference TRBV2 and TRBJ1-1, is EPEVTQTPSHQVTQMGQEVILRCVPISNHLYFYWYRQILGQKVEFLVSFYNNEISEKSEIFDDQFSVERPDGSNFTLKIRSTKLEDSAMYFCATRDRGFMNTEAFFGQGTRLTVV.

This CDR3 reads CAWSDLSEKLFF. CDR3 in DNA: TGTGCCTGGAGTGATCTCAGTGAAAAACTGTTTTTT. The genes are TRBV30 and TRBJ1-4; D is unresolved. The V gene's germline CDR1 is GTSNPN and CDR2 SVGIG (reference sequence). This CDR3 region has 12 residues. The ends were cut back, 1 base at V and 7 bases at J, with 7 bases in the middle.

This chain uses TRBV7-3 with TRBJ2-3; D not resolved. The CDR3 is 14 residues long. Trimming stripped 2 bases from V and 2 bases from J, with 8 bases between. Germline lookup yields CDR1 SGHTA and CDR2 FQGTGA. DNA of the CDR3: TGTGCCAGCAGCTTAGGTCTAGACACAGATACGCAGTATTTT. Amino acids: CASSLGLDTDTQYF.

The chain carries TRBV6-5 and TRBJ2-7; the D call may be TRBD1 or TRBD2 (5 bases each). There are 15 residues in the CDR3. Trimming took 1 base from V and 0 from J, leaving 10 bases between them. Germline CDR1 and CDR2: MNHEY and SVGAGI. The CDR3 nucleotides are TGTGCCAGCAGTTACTGGGACCAAGCCTCCTACGAGCAGTACTTC. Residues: CASSYWDQASYEQYF.